The 19 T cell receptor beta chains below all came from one sample that was sequenced in a study of cytomegalovirus exposure and HLA in healthy donors. PCR primers comprised 60 Vbeta and 13 Jbeta primers. The protocol was immunoSEQ multiplex PCR, while the TCRdb copy is restricted to in-frame clones and leaves out a portion. The sample consists of over 75,000 clones, 60% to 85% of them appearing once. Sequenced: PBMCs. Receptors were obtained from a man aged 55 to 70 in good health and CMV-seropositive.

The chain couples TRBV5-4 to TRBJ1-2; a possible D gene is TRBD1 (6 bases). CDR1 is SGHNT, CDR2 YYREEE, per germline (reference sequence). The CDR3 covers 16 residues. Trimming took 0 bases from V and 5 from J, leaving 17 bases between them. CDR3 DNA sequence: TGTGCCAGCAGCTTGGGAGGTGCGGGGGCCCCTTATGGCTACACCTTC. Residues: CASSLGGAGAPYGYTF.

On this clone itself: The junction departs from the called germline gene at one end, perhaps through a read error. This chain joins TRBV18 and TRBJ2-2; 13 bases agree with TRBD2. CDR3 length equals 16 residues. The germline gives CDR1 KGHSH, CDR2 LQKENI. The CDR3 here is CASSPRLAGGTVELFF. The CDR3 nucleotides read TGTGCCAGCTCACCTCGACTAGCGGGGGGTACCGTGGAGCTGTTTTTT.

This clone showed up just a few times. This chain's CDR3 is CASRGTTTGEKLFF. In DNA form, the CDR3 reads TGTGCCAGCAGGGGGACTACTACTGGGGAAAAACTGTTTTTT. The V gene is TRBV2, the J gene TRBJ1-4; the D gene is possibly TRBD1 (5 bases). The V end was cut by 6 bases, the J end by 8 bases, with 16 bases between. The CDR3 has 14 residues. Germline V gene lookup returns CDR1 SNHLY and CDR2 FYNNEI.

This rearrangement joins TRBV30 to TRBJ2-3; possibly TRBD2 for D (5 bases). V gave up 3 bases and J gave up 6 bases, with 16 bases separating them. Germline loops: CDR1 GTSNPN, CDR2 SVGIG (reference sequence). The CDR3 loop spans 14 amino acids. CDR3 bases: TGTGCCTGGAGCAAGACAAGCGGAATCGATACGCAGTATTTT. The encoded protein is CAWSKTSGIDTQYF.

The count of this clone is one. The chain links TRBV19 to TRBJ1-4, with a possible D match to TRBD1 (5 bases). Per the germline V gene, CDR1 is LNHDA and CDR2 is SQIVND (reference sequence). V was shortened by 5 bases and J by 0 bases, with 10 bases between the two germline ends. The CDR3 runs 15 residues. CDR3 bases: TGTGCCAGTAGTCCCCAGGGCGCAACTAATGAAAAACTGTTTTTT. Translation: CASSPQGATNEKLFF.

There are a few counts of this clone. CDR3 nucleotide sequence: TGTGCCAGCAGTGGCGGGGCGCAGCCCCAGCATTTT. It is translated as CASSGGAQPQHF. This sequence joins TRBV2 and TRBJ1-5; D possibly corresponds to TRBD1 (5 bases). Germline V gives CDR1 SNHLY, CDR2 FYNNEI. The CDR3 totals 12 residues. The ends were cut back, 4 bases at V and 7 bases at J, with 8 bases in the middle.

The V gene is TRBV11-2, the J gene TRBJ2-7; D unresolved. Deletions cut 5 bases from V and 2 bases from J, with 13 bases between. This CDR3 comprises 14 residues. Germline V lookup: CDR1 SGHAT, CDR2 FQNNGV. CDR3 nucleotides: TGTGCCAGCAGCCGAGAGGCCCTAACCTACGAGCAGTACTTC. Translated, it gives CASSREALTYEQYF.

V gene TRBV5-6 combines with J gene TRBJ1-2; 9 bases fit TRBD1. V shed 0 bases, J shed 6 bases, and the junction held 0 bases outside the gene matches. The germline CDR1 and CDR2 sequences are SGHDT and YYEEEE. The length of the CDR3 is 13 residues. The CDR3 DNA is TGTGCCAGCAGCTTGGACAGGGGGCATGGCTACACCTTC. Encoded protein: CASSLDRGHGYTF.

This clone appeared a few times. V is TRBV29-1 and J is TRBJ1-4, with D possibly being TRBD1 (5 bases). CDR3 size: 13 residues. CDR1 and CDR2 from the germline V gene are SQVTM and ANQGSEA. Trimming cost V 5 bases and J 4 bases, with 11 bases left between them. For the CDR3, the DNA is TGCAGCGTTCGACAGCGCGTTAATGAAAAACTGTTTTTT. Translated, it gives CSVRQRVNEKLFF.

This sequence joins TRBV27 and TRBJ1-2; 8 nucleotides line up with TRBD1. The CDR3 extends over 13 amino acids. V was pared by 2 bases and J by 7 bases, with 3 bases of the junction left unmatched. CDR1 is MNHEY and CDR2 is SMNVEV in the germline V gene (reference sequence). The CDR3 protein is CASSLNRGFGYTF. CDR3 bases: TGTGCCAGCAGTTTAAACAGGGGGTTTGGCTACACCTTC.

The CDR3 DNA follows: TGTGCCACCAGCAGAGCCGAGGACAGGGGCTATGGCTACACCTTC. Encoded protein: CATSRAEDRGYGYTF. This chain connects TRBV15 to TRBJ1-2; 9 bases agree with TRBD1. V lost 1 base, J lost 4 bases, and 4 bases stayed unmatched. This CDR3 contains 15 residues. CDR1 and CDR2 (germline): LNHNV, YYDKDF (reference sequence).

This sequence joins TRBV7-9 and TRBJ2-1, with D possibly being TRBD2 (5 bases). CDR3 length: 13 residues. V lost 2 bases and J lost 10, with 12 bases in between. Germline CDR1 reads SEHNR; CDR2 reads FQNEAQ (reference sequence). This CDR3 reads CASSLLEGVEQFF. CDR3 bases: TGTGCCAGCAGCTTACTAGAGGGCGTGGAGCAGTTCTTC.

The chain couples TRBV5-4 to TRBJ2-1; 8 bases map to TRBD2. CDR1 is SGHNT and CDR2 is YYREEE in the germline V gene (reference sequence). J was trimmed by 5 bases and V by 2 bases; bases with no gene match: 6. The CDR3 loop spans 15 amino acids. Here the CDR3 reads CASSLRLAGNNEQFF. CDR3 DNA: TGTGCCAGCAGCTTACGGCTAGCGGGTAACAATGAGCAGTTCTTC.

The J gene is TRBJ2-1, the V gene TRBV4-2; D perhaps matches TRBD2 (8 bases). CDR3 size: 15 residues. Germline loops: CDR1 LGHNA, CDR2 YNFKEQ. The V gene lost 0 bases and the J gene lost 8 bases, with 14 bases spanning the gap. CDR3 amino acids: CASSQEQGTSHEQFF. CDR3 in DNA: TGTGCCAGCAGCCAAGAACAGGGGACTAGTCATGAGCAGTTCTTC.

This chain links TRBV14 with TRBJ1-1; D call uncertain. The CDR3 spans 14 residues. From germline, CDR1 is SGHDN and CDR2 FVKESK. V was cut by 0 bases and J by 0 bases, with 5 bases left in between. The CDR3 region is CASSQEQLNTEAFF. The CDR3 DNA is TGTGCCAGCAGCCAAGAACAGTTGAACACTGAAGCTTTCTTT.

The chain has TRBV27 and TRBJ2-5; D perhaps matches TRBD1 (6 bases). Judging by the DNA end, TRBJ2-7 fits better; the J call may be wrong. This CDR3 spans 13 amino acids. Germline lookup yields CDR1 MNHEY and CDR2 SMNVEV (reference sequence). The CDR3 reads CASRRQVHYEQYF. The CDR3, as DNA: TGTGCCAGCAGGAGACAGGTTCACTACGAGCAGTACTTC.

This sequence joins TRBV6-5 and TRBJ1-1; a possible D gene is TRBD1 (5 bases). The germline CDR1 and CDR2 sequences are MNHEY and SVGAGI. CDR3 length equals 14 residues. V was pared by 3 bases and J by 0 bases, with 8 bases between. The CDR3 sequence is CASSYQGMNTEAFF. CDR3 sequence (DNA): TGTGCCAGCAGTTATCAGGGTATGAACACTGAAGCTTTCTTT.

This chain links TRBV9 with TRBJ2-5; D is perhaps TRBD1 (6 bases). The germline CDR1 and CDR2 sequences are SGDLS and YYNGEE. Trimming removed 0 bases at V and 5 bases at J, with 14 bases between. The CDR3 covers 15 residues. CDR3 bases: TGTGCCAGCAGCGTAGTTGGGACAAACCGGGAGACCCAGTACTTC. This gives the protein CASSVVGTNRETQYF.

The chain joins TRBV18 to TRBJ2-5; 8 bases agree with TRBD1. The CDR3 runs 15 residues. The germline gives CDR1 KGHSH, CDR2 LQKENI. Trimming cost V 2 bases and J 4 bases; bases outside gene matches: 6. Here the CDR3 DNA reads TGTGCCAGCTCACCATGGGGCAGGGGGCGAGAGACCCAGTACTTC. This translates into CASSPWGRGRETQYF. Full variable domain (rest looked up from reference TRBV18 and TRBJ2-5): NAGVMQNPRHLVRRRGQEARLRCSPMKGHSHVYWYRQLPEEGLKFMVYLQKENIIDESGMPKERFSAEFPKEGPSILRIQQVVRGDSAAYFCASSPWGRGRETQYFGPGTRLLVL.